The table lists the clone carrying this T cell receptor beta chain with a few counts. The data were obtained in a study of T cells in Graves' hyperthyroidism and ophthalmopathy. At the level of the study: Specimen type is peripheral blood, collected at initial diagnosis prior to any treatment.

Aged 18 to 65, the patients had hyperthyroidism that was newly diagnosed and had lasted under 2 months. Source material for PBMCs was less than 12 ml fresh peripheral blood. Amplified TCR beta CDR3 regions derived from RNA transcripts. The study used the HTBI primer set for a first-round RT-PCR of the TCR CDR3. TCRdb re-derived calls from the multiplex PCR reads in MiXCR, one entry per CDR3 protein. The sample includes about 210,000 distinct CDR3 sequences, 15% to 20% seen only once; the top ten take around 50%. The trim removed 0 bases at V and 5 bases at J, leaving 13 bases unmatched. The CDR3 is 17 residues long. Germline CDR1 and CDR2: DFQATT and SNEGSKA (reference sequence).

The chain uses TRBV20-1 and TRBJ1-3; 7 bases agree with TRBD1. This TCR came from a man in his forties or fifties with Graves' hyperthyroidism. Sequenced sample: blood. In nucleotides, the CDR3 is TGCAGTGCTAGAGATCCCGCTATACAGGGGTACAGAAACACCATATATTTT. This translates into CSARDPAIQGYRNTIYF.